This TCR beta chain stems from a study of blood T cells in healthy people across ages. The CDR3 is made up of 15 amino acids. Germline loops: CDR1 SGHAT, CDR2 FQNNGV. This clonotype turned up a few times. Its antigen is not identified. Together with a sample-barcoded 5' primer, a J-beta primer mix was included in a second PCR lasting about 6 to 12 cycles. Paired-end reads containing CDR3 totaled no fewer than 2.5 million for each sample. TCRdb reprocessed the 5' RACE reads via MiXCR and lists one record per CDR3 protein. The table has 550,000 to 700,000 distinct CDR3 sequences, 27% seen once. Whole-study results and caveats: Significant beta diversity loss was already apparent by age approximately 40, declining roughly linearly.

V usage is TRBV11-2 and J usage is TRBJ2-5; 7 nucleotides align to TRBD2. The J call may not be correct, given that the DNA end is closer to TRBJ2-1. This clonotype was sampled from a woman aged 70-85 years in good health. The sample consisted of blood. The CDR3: CASSLGARGFNEQFF. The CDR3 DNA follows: TGTGCCAGCAGCTTAGGGGCGCGGGGGTTCAATGAGCAGTTCTTC.